The rows below give T cell receptor beta chains drawn from one sample of a study of vaccination effects on CD4 cells after COVID-19. Data came from immunoSEQ multiplex PCR; TCRdb stores just in-frame clones and leaves some out. Here the sample spans some 69,000 clones, around 70% being singletons. These receptors are not linked to any known antigen. The source material was CD4+ T cells from PBMCs cultured without peptide, sampled after COVID-19 vaccination. These receptor sequences come from a human donor who received a COVID-19 vaccine. Each CDR3 is given with its conserved first and last residue. The order of the fields is CDR3 DNA, CDR3 protein, D gene, V gene, clone size, J gene. A D gene is named only where the DNA matches it firmly. The listing skips clone size in some rows; elsewhere it reads once, few, many or a size class.

CDR3 DNA: TGTGCCAGCTCACCGGGACAGGGGAACACCGGGGAGCTGTTTTTT; CDR3 protein: CASSPGQGNTGELFF; D gene: TRBD1; V gene: TRBV18; clone size: NA; J gene: TRBJ2-2
CDR3 DNA: TGTGCCAGCTCACGTGGTAAGGGATCCTACAATGAGCAGTTCTTC; CDR3 protein: CASSRGKGSYNEQFF; D gene: NA; V gene: TRBV18; clone size: NA; J gene: TRBJ2-1
CDR3 DNA: TGTGCCAGCAGTTACTCGGGGGGTAGGACCCAGTACTTC; CDR3 protein: CASSYSGGRTQYF; D gene: NA; V gene: TRBV6-5; clone size: NA; J gene: TRBJ2-5
CDR3 DNA: TGTGCCAGCAGGCTACAGGGCCAGGGGACCCAGTACTTC; CDR3 protein: CASRLQGQGTQYF; D gene: NA; V gene: TRBV6-5; clone size: once; J gene: TRBJ2-5
CDR3 DNA: TGCGCCAGCAGCCACACTTTAGAGGGGGCCAACGTCCTGACTTTC; CDR3 protein: CASSHTLEGANVLTF; D gene: NA; V gene: TRBV5-1; clone size: NA; J gene: TRBJ2-6
CDR3 DNA: TGTGCCTGGAGTAGGGACGTCAAAAGCACAGATACGCAGTATTTT; CDR3 protein: CAWSRDVKSTDTQYF; D gene: NA; V gene: TRBV30; clone size: NA; J gene: TRBJ2-3
CDR3 DNA: TGTGCCAGCAGTGAAGAGGGGATAAATGAAAAACTGTTTTTT; CDR3 protein: CASSEEGINEKLFF; D gene: NA; V gene: TRBV6-1; clone size: few; J gene: TRBJ1-4
CDR3 DNA: TGTGCCAGCAGTGGGCGGGATCCTACTACCACTGAAGCTTTCTTT; CDR3 protein: CASSGRDPTTTEAFF; D gene: NA; V gene: TRBV6-4; clone size: NA; J gene: TRBJ1-1
CDR3 DNA: TGCGCCTGCTCTACCGGCAATCAGCCCCAGCATTTT; CDR3 protein: CACSTGNQPQHF; D gene: NA; V gene: TRBV10-1; clone size: NA; J gene: TRBJ1-5
CDR3 DNA: TGTGCCAGCAGGTCTTTTGAGTACTACAATGAGCAGTTCTTC; CDR3 protein: CASRSFEYYNEQFF; D gene: NA; V gene: TRBV27; clone size: NA; J gene: TRBJ2-1
CDR3 DNA: TGTGCCAGCAGCGTAGCTAACGGACCTGAGCAGTTCTTC; CDR3 protein: CASSVANGPEQFF; D gene: NA; V gene: TRBV9; clone size: NA; J gene: TRBJ2-1
CDR3 DNA: TGTGCCAGCAGTTCTCCTCGGACAGGGGGCAACTATGGCTACACCTTC; CDR3 protein: CASSSPRTGGNYGYTF; D gene: TRBD1; V gene: TRBV6-5; clone size: NA; J gene: TRBJ1-2
CDR3 DNA: TGTGCTAGTGGTTTGGGGACAGGGACCCCAGAGACCCAGTACTTC; CDR3 protein: CASGLGTGTPETQYF; D gene: TRBD1; V gene: TRBV12-5; clone size: NA; J gene: TRBJ2-5
CDR3 DNA: TGTGCCAGCTCACCCCTCGGCCAGGGAGGTCGGGCCGGGGAGCTGTTTTTT; CDR3 protein: CASSPLGQGGRAGELFF; D gene: NA; V gene: TRBV18; clone size: NA; J gene: TRBJ2-2
CDR3 DNA: TGTGCCAGCAGCCCAGACAGCAGCTCCTACAATGAGCAGTTCTTC; CDR3 protein: CASSPDSSSYNEQFF; D gene: NA; V gene: TRBV9; clone size: NA; J gene: TRBJ2-1
CDR3 DNA: TGCGCCAGCAGCTTGGAGGGGGCTGGGGCCAACGTCCTGACTTTC; CDR3 protein: CASSLEGAGANVLTF; D gene: NA; V gene: TRBV5-1; clone size: NA; J gene: TRBJ2-6
CDR3 DNA: TGTGCCAGCTCAAGGGGCTCAGGAGTTACTAACTATGGCTACACCTTC; CDR3 protein: CASSRGSGVTNYGYTF; D gene: NA; V gene: TRBV18; clone size: NA; J gene: TRBJ1-2
CDR3 DNA: TGTGCCAGTAAGGATTGGGAACAGACCCAGTACTTC; CDR3 protein: CASKDWEQTQYF; D gene: NA; V gene: TRBV19; clone size: NA; J gene: TRBJ2-5
CDR3 DNA: TGTGCCACCAGTGTCGGGACAGGGGGCCCGGATACGCAGTATTTT; CDR3 protein: CATSVGTGGPDTQYF; D gene: TRBD1; V gene: TRBV24-1; clone size: few; J gene: TRBJ2-3
CDR3 DNA: TGCGCCAGCAGCCTCCCAGGGGGCGGGTACAATGAGCAGTTCTTC; CDR3 protein: CASSLPGGGYNEQFF; D gene: TRBD1; V gene: TRBV5-1; clone size: few; J gene: TRBJ2-1
CDR3 DNA: TGCAGTGCTAGTCAAGCCGCGGGACTTGTCCTTGGGGAGCTGTTTTTT; CDR3 protein: CSASQAAGLVLGELFF; D gene: NA; V gene: TRBV20-1; clone size: NA; J gene: TRBJ2-2
CDR3 DNA: TGTGCCAGCAGCAATAGGGGGCCTGGCACCGGGGAGCTGTTTTTT; CDR3 protein: CASSNRGPGTGELFF; D gene: TRBD1; V gene: TRBV6-5; clone size: NA; J gene: TRBJ2-2
CDR3 DNA: TGCGCCAGCAGCCGTAGCGGGCCCTATAGCACAGATACGCAGTATTTT; CDR3 protein: CASSRSGPYSTDTQYF; D gene: TRBD2; V gene: TRBV4-1; clone size: NA; J gene: TRBJ2-3
CDR3 DNA: TGCGCCAGCAGCACACGACCAGCGGCCGCGCCCTACAATGAGCAGTTCTTC; CDR3 protein: CASSTRPAAAPYNEQFF; D gene: NA; V gene: TRBV5-1; clone size: NA; J gene: TRBJ2-1
CDR3 DNA: TGTGCCAGCACCGGGTGGGGATATGAAGCTTTCTTT; CDR3 protein: CASTGWGYEAFF; D gene: NA; V gene: TRBV28; clone size: NA; J gene: TRBJ1-1
CDR3 DNA: TGTGCCTGGAGGAGACCGGGATCCTCCAACTATGGCTACACCTTC; CDR3 protein: CAWRRPGSSNYGYTF; D gene: NA; V gene: TRBV30; clone size: once; J gene: TRBJ1-2
CDR3 DNA: TGTGCCAGCAGTGACAATTGGGGCCCAGGCGACATGAACACTGAAGCTTTCTTT; CDR3 protein: CASSDNWGPGDMNTEAFF; D gene: NA; V gene: TRBV2; clone size: NA; J gene: TRBJ1-1
CDR3 DNA: TGTGCCTGGAAATACGGGACTAGCGGACTCCGTGCCGGGGAGCTGTTTTTT; CDR3 protein: CAWKYGTSGLRAGELFF; D gene: TRBD2; V gene: TRBV30; clone size: NA; J gene: TRBJ2-2
CDR3 DNA: TGTGCCAGCTCTGGGGCCAACGTCCTGACTTTC; CDR3 protein: CASSGANVLTF; D gene: NA; V gene: TRBV2; clone size: NA; J gene: TRBJ2-6
CDR3 DNA: TGTGCCAGCAGCGTAGGAGGGATCTCTGGAAACACCATATATTTT; CDR3 protein: CASSVGGISGNTIYF; D gene: NA; V gene: TRBV9; clone size: NA; J gene: TRBJ1-3
CDR3 DNA: TGTGCCAGCAGCAAGGACAGGGTCGGTGAAAAACTGTTTTTT; CDR3 protein: CASSKDRVGEKLFF; D gene: TRBD1; V gene: TRBV6-5; clone size: NA; J gene: TRBJ1-4
CDR3 DNA: TGTGCCAGCAGAAACCAGGGGAAGGCTGAAGCTTTCTTT; CDR3 protein: CASRNQGKAEAFF; D gene: NA; V gene: TRBV25-1; clone size: NA; J gene: TRBJ1-1
CDR3 DNA: TGTGCCAGCAGCCCTAAATGGGGTTTAAGCGAAAAGAACACCGGGGAGCTGTTTTTT; CDR3 protein: CASSPKWGLSEKNTGELFF; D gene: NA; V gene: TRBV7-3; clone size: NA; J gene: TRBJ2-2
CDR3 DNA: TGTGCCACCAGCCTCCCCCGGGAACCCGGTGGGTCGACCCAGTACTTC; CDR3 protein: CATSLPREPGGSTQYF; D gene: NA; V gene: TRBV15; clone size: NA; J gene: TRBJ2-5
CDR3 DNA: TGTGCCAGCTCTACATCCCACAGGACCTATCAGCCCCAGCATTTT; CDR3 protein: CASSTSHRTYQPQHF; D gene: NA; V gene: TRBV18; clone size: NA; J gene: TRBJ1-5
CDR3 DNA: TGTGCCTGGAGGGACAGACGTATTGGGAATTCACCCCTCCACTTT; CDR3 protein: CAWRDRRIGNSPLHF; D gene: NA; V gene: TRBV30; clone size: NA; J gene: TRBJ1-6
CDR3 DNA: TGTGCCAGCAGCGTTCTGGGAGGAGAGGAAGACGGTAATTCACCCCTCCACTTT; CDR3 protein: CASSVLGGEEDGNSPLHF; D gene: NA; V gene: TRBV5-6; clone size: NA; J gene: TRBJ1-6
CDR3 DNA: TGTGCCAGCAGTTTTCTCAAAACGACAGGCAACTATGGCTACACCTTC; CDR3 protein: CASSFLKTTGNYGYTF; D gene: NA; V gene: TRBV6-2/TRBV6-3; clone size: NA; J gene: TRBJ1-2
CDR3 DNA: TGTGCCAGCAGGACGGGACAGGGGTACACCGGGGAGCTGTTTTTT; CDR3 protein: CASRTGQGYTGELFF; D gene: TRBD1; V gene: TRBV2; clone size: few; J gene: TRBJ2-2
CDR3 DNA: TGTGCCACCAAGACGGGGGGTCAGCCCCAGCATTTT; CDR3 protein: CATKTGGQPQHF; D gene: NA; V gene: TRBV2; clone size: few; J gene: TRBJ1-5
CDR3 DNA: TGCGCCAGCAGCTTGGCCGAGCGGGGGCCGCTGAGCTCCTACAATGAGCAGTTCTTC; CDR3 protein: CASSLAERGPLSSYNEQFF; D gene: TRBD2; V gene: TRBV5-1; clone size: NA; J gene: TRBJ2-1
CDR3 DNA: TGTGCCAGCAGTGATCCTTCCGGACAGGGGGAGGATAATGAGCAGTTCTTC; CDR3 protein: CASSDPSGQGEDNEQFF; D gene: TRBD1; V gene: TRBV25-1; clone size: NA; J gene: TRBJ2-1
CDR3 DNA: TGTGCCAGCAGAATGGGGGGGGCGGCCACCGGGGAGCTGTTTTTT; CDR3 protein: CASRMGGAATGELFF; D gene: NA; V gene: TRBV6-5; clone size: NA; J gene: TRBJ2-2
CDR3 DNA: TGTGCCAGCAGCCAAAGGGGGTTCGAGAAGACCCAGTACTTC; CDR3 protein: CASSQRGFEKTQYF; D gene: NA; V gene: TRBV7-2; clone size: NA; J gene: TRBJ2-5
CDR3 DNA: TGTGCCAGCAGCCCAGGGGCAGAAGGGGTTTATGGCTACACCTTC; CDR3 protein: CASSPGAEGVYGYTF; D gene: NA; V gene: TRBV3-1/TRBV3-2; clone size: NA; J gene: TRBJ1-2
CDR3 DNA: TGTGCCAGCAGTGAAGTCCTAGCAGTTCAAGGTGAGCAGTTCTTC; CDR3 protein: CASSEVLAVQGEQFF; D gene: NA; V gene: TRBV2; clone size: NA; J gene: TRBJ2-1